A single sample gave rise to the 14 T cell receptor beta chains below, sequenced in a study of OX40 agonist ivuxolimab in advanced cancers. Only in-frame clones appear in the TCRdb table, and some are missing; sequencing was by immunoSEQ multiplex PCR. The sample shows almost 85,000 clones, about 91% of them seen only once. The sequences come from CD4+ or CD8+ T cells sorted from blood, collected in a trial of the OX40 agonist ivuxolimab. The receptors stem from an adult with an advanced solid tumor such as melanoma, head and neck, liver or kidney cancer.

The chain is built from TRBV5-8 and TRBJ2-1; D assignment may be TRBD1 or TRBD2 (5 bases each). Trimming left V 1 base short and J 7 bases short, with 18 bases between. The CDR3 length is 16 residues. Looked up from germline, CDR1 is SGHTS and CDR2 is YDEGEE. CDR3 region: CASSLPGDPQGNEQFF. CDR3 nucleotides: TGTGCCAGCAGCTTGCCCGGGGACCCCCAAGGGAATGAGCAGTTCTTC.

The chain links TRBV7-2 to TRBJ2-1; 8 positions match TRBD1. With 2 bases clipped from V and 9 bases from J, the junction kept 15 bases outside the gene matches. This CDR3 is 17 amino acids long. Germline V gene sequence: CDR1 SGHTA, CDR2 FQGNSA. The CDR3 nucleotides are TGTGCCAGCAGCTTACCCTCCGCAGGGGGCCGCGCTATTGAGCAGTTCTTC. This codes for CASSLPSAGGRAIEQFF.

In DNA form, the CDR3 reads TGCGCCAGCAGCCAAGGAATGGCGTCAGCGGGGGCGACAGATACGCAGTATTTT. Translating it yields CASSQGMASAGATDTQYF. The chain employs TRBV4-3 and TRBJ2-3, with 8 bases that match TRBD2. Germline CDR1 and CDR2: LGHNA and YSLEER. The V gene end was trimmed by 1 base and the J gene end by 3 bases; junction bases not matched to a gene: 12. The CDR3 consists of 18 residues.

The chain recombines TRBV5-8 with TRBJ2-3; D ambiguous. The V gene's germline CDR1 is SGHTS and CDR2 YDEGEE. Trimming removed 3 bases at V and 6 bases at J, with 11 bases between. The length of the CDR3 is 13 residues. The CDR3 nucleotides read TGTGCCAGCAGCTCCGGACCGTCCGATACGCAGTATTTT. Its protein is CASSSGPSDTQYF. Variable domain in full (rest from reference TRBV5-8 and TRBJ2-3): EAGVTQSPTHLIKTRGQQATLRCSPISGHTSVYWYQQALGLGLQFLLWYDEGEERNRGNFPPRFSGRQFPNYSSELNVNALELEDSALYLCASSSGPSDTQYFGPGTRLTVL.

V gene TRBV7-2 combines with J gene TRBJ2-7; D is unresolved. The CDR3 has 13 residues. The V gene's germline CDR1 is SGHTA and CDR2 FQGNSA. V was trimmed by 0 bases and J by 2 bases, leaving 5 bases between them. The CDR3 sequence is CASSLAATYEQYF. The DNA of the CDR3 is TGTGCCAGCAGCTTAGCTGCCACCTACGAGCAGTACTTC.

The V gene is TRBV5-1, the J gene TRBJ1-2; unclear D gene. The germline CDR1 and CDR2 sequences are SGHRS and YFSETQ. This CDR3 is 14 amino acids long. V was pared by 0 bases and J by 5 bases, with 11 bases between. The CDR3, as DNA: TGCGCCAGCAGCTTGGTGATTAACGGGTATGGCTACACCTTC. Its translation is CASSLVINGYGYTF.

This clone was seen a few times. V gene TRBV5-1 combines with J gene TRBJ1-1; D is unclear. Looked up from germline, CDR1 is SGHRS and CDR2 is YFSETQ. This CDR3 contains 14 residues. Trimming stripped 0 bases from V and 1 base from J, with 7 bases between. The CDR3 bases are TGCGCCAGCAGCTTGGGCGAAAGGAACACTGAAGCTTTCTTT. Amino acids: CASSLGERNTEAFF.

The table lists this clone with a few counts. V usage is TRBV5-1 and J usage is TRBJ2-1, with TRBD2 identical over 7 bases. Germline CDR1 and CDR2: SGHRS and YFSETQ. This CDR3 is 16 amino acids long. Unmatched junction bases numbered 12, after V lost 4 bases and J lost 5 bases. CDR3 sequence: CASSPGLRDYNNEQFF. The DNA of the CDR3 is TGCGCCAGCAGCCCGGGACTCCGGGACTACAACAATGAGCAGTTCTTC.

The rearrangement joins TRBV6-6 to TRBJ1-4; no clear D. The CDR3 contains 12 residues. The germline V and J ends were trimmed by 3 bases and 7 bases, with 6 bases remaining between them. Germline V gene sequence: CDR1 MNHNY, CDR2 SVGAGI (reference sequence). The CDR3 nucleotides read TGTGCCAGCAGTTATACACCTGAAAAACTGTTTTTT. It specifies CASSYTPEKLFF.

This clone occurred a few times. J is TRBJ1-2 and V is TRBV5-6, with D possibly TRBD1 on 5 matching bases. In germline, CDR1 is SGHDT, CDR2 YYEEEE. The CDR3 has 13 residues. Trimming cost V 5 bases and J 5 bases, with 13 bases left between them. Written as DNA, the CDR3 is TGTGCCAGCAGTCGGGCGGGGCTGTATGGCTACACCTTC. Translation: CASSRAGLYGYTF.

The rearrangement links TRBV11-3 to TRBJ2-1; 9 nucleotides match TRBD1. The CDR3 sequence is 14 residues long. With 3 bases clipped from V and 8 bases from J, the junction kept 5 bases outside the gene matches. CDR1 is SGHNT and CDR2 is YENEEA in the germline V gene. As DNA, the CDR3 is TGTGCCAGCAGCTTGGGGACAGGGAGAGATGAGCAGTTCTTC. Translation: CASSLGTGRDEQFF.

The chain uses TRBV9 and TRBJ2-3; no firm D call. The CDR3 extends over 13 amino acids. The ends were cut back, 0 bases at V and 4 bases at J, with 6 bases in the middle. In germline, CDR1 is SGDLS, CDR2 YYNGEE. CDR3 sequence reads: CASSVELADTQYF. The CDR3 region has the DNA TGTGCCAGCAGCGTAGAGTTGGCAGATACGCAGTATTTT.

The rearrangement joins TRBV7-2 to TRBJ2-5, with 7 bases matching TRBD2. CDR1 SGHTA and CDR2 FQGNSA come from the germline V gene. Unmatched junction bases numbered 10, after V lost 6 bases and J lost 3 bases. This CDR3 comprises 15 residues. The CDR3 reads CASSLRPGGKETQYF. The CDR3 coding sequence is TGTGCCAGCAGTTTACGACCGGGGGGAAAAGAGACCCAGTACTTC.

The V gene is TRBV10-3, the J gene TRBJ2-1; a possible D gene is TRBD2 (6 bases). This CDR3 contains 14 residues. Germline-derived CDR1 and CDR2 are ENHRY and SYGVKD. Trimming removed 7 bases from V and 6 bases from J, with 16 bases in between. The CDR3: CAITSGGGVNEQFF. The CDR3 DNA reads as TGTGCCATCACGTCCGGCGGCGGGGTCAATGAGCAGTTCTTC.